This TCR beta chain was sequenced for a study of blood T cells in healthy people across ages. General study points: Percentage of naive T cells showed a strong correlation with TCR beta diversity.

It was with a sample-barcoded 5' primer and a J-beta primer mix that a second PCR of roughly 7 to 12 cycles was run. TCRdb re-called the 5' RACE reads with MiXCR, one entry per CDR3 protein. The table has approximately 1.5 million distinct CDR3 sequences, roughly a third seen once; the top ten hold about 11%. The V gene's germline CDR1 is MNHEY and CDR2 SVGAGI. After removal of 6 bases from V and 5 bases from J, the junction contained 3 bases not matched to a gene. CDR3 length: 12 amino acids. Remarks on this clonotype: What it binds is unknown.

The genes are TRBV6-5 and TRBJ1-1, with TRBD1 identical over 7 bases. This receptor was taken from a woman aged 25 to 39 in good health. The sequencing sample was made of blood. The CDR3 coding sequence is TGTGCCAGCAGAAAACAGGGGACTGAAGCTTTCTTT. It encodes CASRKQGTEAFF.